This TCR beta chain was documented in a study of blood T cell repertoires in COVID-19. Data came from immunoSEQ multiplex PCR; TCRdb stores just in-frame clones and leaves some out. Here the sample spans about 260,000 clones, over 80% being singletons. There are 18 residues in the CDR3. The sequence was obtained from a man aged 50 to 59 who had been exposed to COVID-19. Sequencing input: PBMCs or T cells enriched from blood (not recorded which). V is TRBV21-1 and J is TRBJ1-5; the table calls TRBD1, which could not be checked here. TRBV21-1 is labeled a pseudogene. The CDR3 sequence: CASSKEWTQKYSNQPQHF. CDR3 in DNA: TGTGCCAGCAGCAAGGAGTGGACACAGAAGTATAGCAATCAGCCCCAGCATTTT.